This T cell receptor (beta chain) originates from a study of control samples from healthy donors and cancer patients. Sequencing was performed with immunoSEQ multiplex PCR; in TCRdb, only in-frame clones are kept and a portion is missing. The data show roughly 43,000 clones, with approximately 94% seen just once and 20% to 30% held by the top ten. Sequencing used blood. This clonotype originated in a man aged 60-69 years in good health.

The CDR3 sequence is CASSEDRVTEQYF. CDR3 nucleotides: TGTGCCAGTAGTGAGGACAGGGTGACCGAGCAGTACTTC. The V call is TRBV19, the J call TRBJ2-7; 8 bases agree with TRBD1. Germline CDR1 LNHDA, CDR2 SQIVND (reference sequence). This CDR3 region has 13 residues. The V and J ends lost 5 bases and 6 bases, in that order; junction bases with no gene match: 6.